The clone carrying this T cell receptor beta chain was seen only a few times. Its target is unknown. These data are taken from a study of T-cell reconstitution after alpha-beta-depleted transplantation in children. As it was prepared, the TCRbeta library received unique molecular identifiers. TCRdb re-derived calls from the PCR reads in MiXCR, one entry per CDR3 protein. The table records some 290,000 distinct CDR3 sequences, around 25% of them present only once. Regarding the study as a whole: The high TCRbeta diversity at day 60 in some patients came from surviving recipient T cells and thymic progenitors.

The clonotype comes from a male patient aged 10 to 17 who had a stem cell transplant for acute lymphoblastic leukemia, so the T cells may come from the graft donor. The sequencing here drew on PBMCs, mostly from graft donor cells, taken 180 days after TCRalphabeta/CD19-depleted stem cell transplant.

The CDR3 is CASSLDVASTDTQYF. Here the CDR3 DNA reads TGTGCCAGCAGCCTGGACGTGGCTAGCACAGATACGCAGTATTTT. This chain uses TRBV3-1 with TRBJ2-3; D unresolved. V was trimmed by 4 bases and J by 0 bases, leaving 11 bases between them. Germline V lookup: CDR1 LGHDT, CDR2 YNNKEL (reference sequence). This CDR3 is 15 amino acids long.